Presented here are 20 T cell receptor beta chains from one specimen sequenced in a study of identifying expanded T cells in peripheral blood. Measured with immunoSEQ multiplex PCR; TCRdb has only the in-frame clones, and not every one. The sample consists of approximately 90,000 clones, 86% of them appearing once. Sequenced material: blood. Receptors were obtained from a person aged 18-69 years in good health.

V gene TRBV5-1 combines with J gene TRBJ2-5, with D uncertain. CDR3 length: 16 residues. Trimming pared 1 base from V and 3 bases from J, leaving 16 bases between. The germline gives CDR1 SGHRS, CDR2 YFSETQ. CDR3: CASSLKGWASEETQYF. For the CDR3, the DNA is TGCGCCAGCAGCTTGAAAGGTTGGGCTAGTGAAGAGACCCAGTACTTC.

V usage is TRBV5-1 and J usage is TRBJ2-7; no firm D call. The CDR3 runs 13 residues. V was clipped by 3 bases and J by 4 bases, with 11 bases between them. The germline gives CDR1 SGHRS, CDR2 YFSETQ. Here the CDR3 DNA reads TGCGCCAGCAGCTCGGGTGGTACTTACGAGCAGTACTTC. Residues: CASSSGGTYEQYF.

The rearrangement links TRBV19 to TRBJ2-2, with 12 bases that match TRBD2. V trimming: 6 bases; J trimming: 4 bases; junction bases outside the gene matches: 6. CDR3 size: 16 residues. From germline, CDR1 is LNHDA and CDR2 SQIVND (reference sequence). The CDR3 DNA sequence: TGTGCCAGTAGACTAGGACTAGCGGGGTTCACCGGGGAGCTGTTTTTT. Translated, it gives CASRLGLAGFTGELFF.

The chain is built from TRBV5-1 and TRBJ1-2; 10 nucleotides match TRBD1. CDR1 is SGHRS, CDR2 YFSETQ, per germline. This CDR3 region has 16 residues. The J segment lost 2 bases and the V segment lost 4 bases, leaving 8 bases of the junction unmatched. CDR3 bases: TGCGCCAGCAGCCTCTTGACAGGGGGCGAGAACTATGGCTACACCTTC. This sequence encodes CASSLLTGGENYGYTF.

The chain uses TRBV6-6 and TRBJ2-3; D is perhaps TRBD1 (6 bases). The V gene lost 4 bases and the J gene lost 4 bases, with 9 bases spanning the gap. Germline V lookup: CDR1 MNHNY, CDR2 SVGAGI (reference sequence). There are 13 residues in the CDR3. CDR3 region: CASSSSGADTQYF. The CDR3 nucleotides read TGTGCCAGCAGTTCCTCAGGGGCAGATACGCAGTATTTT.

The chain combines TRBV16 with TRBJ1-1; a weak D match, TRBD1 (5 bases). The germline V gene encodes CDR1 KGHSY and CDR2 FQNENV. The CDR3 contains 19 residues. Trimming took 0 bases from V and 0 from J, leaving 20 bases between them. CDR3 sequence reads: CASSQSIRDRLTMNTEAFF. The CDR3 DNA reads as TGTGCCAGCAGCCAATCGATTCGGGACCGCCTAACCATGAACACTGAAGCTTTCTTT.

This chain joins TRBV19 and TRBJ1-4; tentative D call: TRBD1 (5 bases). The V end lost 0 bases, the J end lost 4 bases, and 6 bases lay between the germline ends. This CDR3 is built from 14 residues. Looked up from germline, CDR1 is LNHDA and CDR2 is SQIVND (reference sequence). CDR3 protein: CASSIEGLNEKLFF. The CDR3 DNA reads TGTGCCAGTAGTATAGAGGGACTTAATGAAAAACTGTTTTTT.

The chain recombines TRBV7-2 with TRBJ2-3; the match to TRBD2 covers 12 bases. The J segment lost 5 bases and the V segment lost 3 bases, leaving 6 bases of the junction unmatched. Germline CDR1 SGHTA, CDR2 FQGNSA. The CDR3 loop spans 16 amino acids. CDR3 in DNA: TGTGCCAGCAGCTTCACTAGCGGGGGGTCAATAGATACGCAGTATTTT. Translated, it gives CASSFTSGGSIDTQYF.

The chain joins TRBV9 to TRBJ1-2, with D possibly matching TRBD1 (5 bases). The CDR3 covers 15 residues. The V gene lost 4 bases and the J gene lost 0 bases, with 13 bases spanning the gap. Germline values: CDR1 SGDLS, CDR2 YYNGEE. The CDR3 is CASSRQLVSNYGYTF. CDR3 in DNA: TGTGCCAGCAGCCGACAGCTTGTATCTAACTATGGCTACACCTTC.

This clone appeared a single time. CDR3 in DNA: TGTGCCAGCAGCTTTACGGTACAAGAGACCCAGTACTTC. This gives the protein CASSFTVQETQYF. The rearrangement joins TRBV5-6 to TRBJ2-5; D gene ambiguous. Germline values: CDR1 SGHDT, CDR2 YYEEEE. Trimming took 2 bases from V and 2 from J, leaving 7 bases between them. The CDR3 is 13 residues long.

This clone occurred once. This chain uses TRBV6-5 with TRBJ1-1; D is possibly TRBD1 (5 bases). Trimming removed 9 bases from V and 1 base from J, with 15 bases in between. There are 14 residues in the CDR3. Germline-derived CDR1 and CDR2 are MNHEY and SVGAGI. The CDR3 here is CASSRQRENTEAFF. The CDR3 bases are TGTGCCAGTAGCCGACAGAGGGAGAACACTGAAGCTTTCTTT.

This clone occurred once. This sequence joins TRBV18 and TRBJ1-1; perhaps TRBD1 as D (5 bases). Trimming removed 2 bases from V and 6 bases from J, with 13 bases in between. CDR3 size: 14 residues. The germline CDR1 and CDR2 sequences are KGHSH and LQKENI. CDR3 DNA: TGTGCCAGCTCACCAACCGTGATGGGGGCTGAAGCTTTCTTT. This sequence encodes CASSPTVMGAEAFF.

This clone was observed once. The rearrangement joins TRBV5-1 to TRBJ2-5; 7 bases line up with TRBD1. This CDR3 region has 13 residues. Unmatched junction bases numbered 1, after V lost 3 bases and J lost 2 bases. Looked up from germline, CDR1 is SGHRS and CDR2 is YFSETQ. This chain's CDR3 is CASSWDRQETQYF. The CDR3 nucleotides read TGCGCCAGCAGCTGGGACAGACAAGAGACCCAGTACTTC.

The chain links TRBV28 to TRBJ2-5; D is ambiguous. The germline V and J ends were trimmed by 3 bases and 2 bases, with 16 bases remaining between them. CDR1 is MDHEN and CDR2 is SYDVKM in the germline V gene. CDR3 length equals 16 residues. DNA of the CDR3: TGTGCCAGCAGTTTCCCCGTCCGGGCACCTCAAGAGACCCAGTACTTC. This encodes CASSFPVRAPQETQYF.

The chain links TRBV2 to TRBJ1-2; 9 positions agree with TRBD1. Trimming took 5 bases from V and 3 from J; bases not matched to a gene: 4. Per the germline V gene, CDR1 is SNHLY and CDR2 is FYNNEI. This CDR3 is built from 14 residues. The CDR3 loop reads CASSPGQGYYGYTF. CDR3 nucleotide sequence: TGTGCCAGCAGTCCGGGACAGGGTTACTATGGCTACACCTTC.

The chain employs TRBV18 and TRBJ2-3; D unresolved. The germline V gene has CDR1 KGHSH and CDR2 LQKENI. The ends were cut back, 8 bases at V and 2 bases at J, with 17 bases in the middle. This CDR3 region has 15 residues. CDR3 in amino acids: CASAPRSGPTDTQYF. The CDR3 DNA is TGTGCCAGCGCCCCAAGGTCCGGACCCACAGATACGCAGTATTTT.

V usage is TRBV19 and J usage is TRBJ2-2, with D perhaps TRBD1 or TRBD2 (6 bases each). Per germline, CDR1 LNHDA and CDR2 SQIVND (reference sequence). Trimming removed 7 bases at V and 0 bases at J, with 12 bases between. The CDR3 is made up of 15 amino acids. The chain's CDR3 is CASTLGGANTGELFF. CDR3 sequence (DNA): TGTGCCAGTACACTGGGGGGCGCGAACACCGGGGAGCTGTTTTTT.

The chain recombines TRBV5-1 with TRBJ2-3; D is possibly TRBD1 (5 bases). V lost 2 bases and J lost 2, with 9 bases in between. Germline-derived CDR1 and CDR2 are SGHRS and YFSETQ. This CDR3 has 14 amino acids. The CDR3 region is CASSLGDFTDTQYF. DNA of the CDR3: TGCGCCAGCAGCTTAGGGGATTTCACAGATACGCAGTATTTT.

The chain is built from TRBV18 and TRBJ2-3; D might be TRBD2 (6 bases). Trimming took off 3 bases at V and 2 bases at J, with 15 bases between the two ends. This CDR3 comprises 16 residues. Germline V lookup: CDR1 KGHSH, CDR2 LQKENI. CDR3 bases: TGTGCCAGCTCACCGCGACGGGGGACCACCACAGATACGCAGTATTTT. Its translation is CASSPRRGTTTDTQYF.

CDR3 sequence reads: CASSPGTGGYEQYF. DNA of the CDR3: TGTGCCAGCAGCCCCGGGACAGGGGGCTACGAGCAGTACTTC. The chain combines TRBV7-6 with TRBJ2-7, with 11 bases fitting TRBD1. This CDR3 has 14 amino acids. Germline V gives CDR1 SGHVS, CDR2 FNYEAQ. J gave up 3 bases and V 5 bases, and 3 bases lay outside the gene matches.